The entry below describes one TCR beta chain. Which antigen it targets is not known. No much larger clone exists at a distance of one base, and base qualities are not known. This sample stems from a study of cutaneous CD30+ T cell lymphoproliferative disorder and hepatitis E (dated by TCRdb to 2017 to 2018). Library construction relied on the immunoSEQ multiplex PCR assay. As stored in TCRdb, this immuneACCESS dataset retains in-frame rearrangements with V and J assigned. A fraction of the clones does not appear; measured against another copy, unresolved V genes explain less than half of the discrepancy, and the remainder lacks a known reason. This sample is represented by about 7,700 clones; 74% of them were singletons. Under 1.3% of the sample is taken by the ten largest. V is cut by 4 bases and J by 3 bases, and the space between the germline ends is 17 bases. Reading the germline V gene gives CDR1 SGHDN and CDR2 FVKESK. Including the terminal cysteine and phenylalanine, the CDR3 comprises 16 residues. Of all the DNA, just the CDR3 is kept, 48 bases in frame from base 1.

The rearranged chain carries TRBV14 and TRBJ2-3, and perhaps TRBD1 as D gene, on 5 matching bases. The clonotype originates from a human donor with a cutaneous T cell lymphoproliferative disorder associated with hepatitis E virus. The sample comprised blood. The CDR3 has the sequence CASSRNGGAATDTQYF. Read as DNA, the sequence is TGTGCCAGCAGCCGAAACGGTGGGGCAGCGACAGATACGCAGTATTTT.